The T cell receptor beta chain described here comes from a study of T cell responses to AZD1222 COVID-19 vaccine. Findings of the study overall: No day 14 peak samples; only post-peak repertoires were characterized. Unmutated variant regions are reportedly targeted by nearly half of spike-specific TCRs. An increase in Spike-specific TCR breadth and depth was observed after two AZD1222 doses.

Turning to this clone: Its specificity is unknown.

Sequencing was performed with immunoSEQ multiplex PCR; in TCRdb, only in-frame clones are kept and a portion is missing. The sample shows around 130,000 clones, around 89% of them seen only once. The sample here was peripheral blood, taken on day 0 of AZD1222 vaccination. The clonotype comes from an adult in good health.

CDR3 DNA: TGTGCCAGCAGTTACGGGGGGCAAGGTCAGCCCCAGCATTTT. Its protein product is CASSYGGQGQPQHF. The chain joins TRBV6-5 to TRBJ1-5, with TRBD1 as a possible D gene (6 bases). Germline assignment: CDR1 MNHEY and CDR2 SVGAGI. V was shortened by 2 bases and J by 6 bases, with 11 bases between the two germline ends. This CDR3 is 14 amino acids long.